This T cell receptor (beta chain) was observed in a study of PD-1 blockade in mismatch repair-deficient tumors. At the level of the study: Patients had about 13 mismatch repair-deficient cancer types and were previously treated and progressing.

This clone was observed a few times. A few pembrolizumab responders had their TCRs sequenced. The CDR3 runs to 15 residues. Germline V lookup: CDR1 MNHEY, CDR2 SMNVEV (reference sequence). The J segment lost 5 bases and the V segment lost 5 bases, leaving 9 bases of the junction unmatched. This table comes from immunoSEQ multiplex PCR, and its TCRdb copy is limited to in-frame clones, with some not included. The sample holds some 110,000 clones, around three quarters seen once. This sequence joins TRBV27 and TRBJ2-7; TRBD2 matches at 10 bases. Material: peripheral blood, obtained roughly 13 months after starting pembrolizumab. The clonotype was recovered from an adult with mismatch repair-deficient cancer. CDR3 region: CASSPETSGKNEQYF. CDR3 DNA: TGTGCCAGCAGTCCCGAAACTAGCGGGAAGAACGAGCAGTACTTC.